This T cell receptor beta chain was sequenced in a study of CD8 T cells in ankylosing spondylitis. Broader study findings: There was a TCR beta motif, made of several highly homologous variants, that appeared characteristic of ankylosing spondylitis blood. Disease-linked clones bore a CD8+ phenotype and were relatively rare in peripheral blood. Earlier authors reported some of these motif variants in reactive arthritis synovial fluid and blood. Reportedly, disease-linked clones are significantly enriched in ankylosing spondylitis patients' matched synovial fluid.

Construction of TCR beta libraries was performed using quantitative 5'-RACE with molecular barcodes. TCRdb independently ran MiXCR on the 5' RACE reads; one entry per CDR3 protein. This sample has fewer than 500,000 distinct CDR3 sequences, with roughly 26% found just once. This clonotype was found a few times. Its antigen is not known. V was trimmed by 6 bases and J by 5 bases, leaving 13 bases between them. The CDR3 contains 13 residues. The sample consisted of blood, either unsorted or a sorted T cell fraction (not recorded which). The receptor comes from a male donor with ankylosing spondylitis. The chain has TRBV12-3 or TRBV12-4 and TRBJ1-2, with no clear D. The CDR3 DNA follows: TGTGCCAGCAGCCCCTCAACAGCGTATGGCTACACCTTC. Amino acids: CASSPSTAYGYTF.